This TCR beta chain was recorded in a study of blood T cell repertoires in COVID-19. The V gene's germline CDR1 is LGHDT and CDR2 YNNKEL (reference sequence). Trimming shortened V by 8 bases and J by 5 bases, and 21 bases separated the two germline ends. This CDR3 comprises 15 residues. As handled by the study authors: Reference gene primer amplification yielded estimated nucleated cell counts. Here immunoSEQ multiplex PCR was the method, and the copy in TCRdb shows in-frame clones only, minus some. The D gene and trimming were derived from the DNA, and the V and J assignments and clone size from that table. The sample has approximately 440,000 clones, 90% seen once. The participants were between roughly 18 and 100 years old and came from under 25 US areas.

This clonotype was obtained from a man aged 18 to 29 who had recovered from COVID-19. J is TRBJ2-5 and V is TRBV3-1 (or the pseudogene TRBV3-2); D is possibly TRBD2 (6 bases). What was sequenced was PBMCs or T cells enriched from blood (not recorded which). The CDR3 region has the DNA TGTGCCAGCGGCTCCATGGGGGGATCTGGGGAGACCCAGTACTTC. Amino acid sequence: CASGSMGGSGETQYF.